What follows describes a single T cell receptor beta chain. The data belong to a study of T cell responses to AZD1222 COVID-19 vaccine. The table came from immunoSEQ multiplex PCR; TCRdb's copy has only in-frame clones and leaves some out. The profile covers tens of thousands of clones, with 80% to 90% appearing a single time and 9.5% to 13% taken by the ten largest. The CDR3 length is 14 residues. Trimming removed 4 bases at V and 2 bases at J, with 11 bases between. Germline CDR1 and CDR2: MNHEY and SVGAGI. The receptor comes from an adult who received the AZD1222 COVID-19 vaccine. The sequencing used peripheral blood, collected 28 days after the second AZD1222 dose. The chain couples TRBV6-5 to TRBJ1-2, with a weak D call TRBD1 (6 bases). The chain's CDR3 is CASSSGGPNYGYTF. DNA for the CDR3: TGTGCCAGCAGTTCCGGGGGGCCGAACTATGGCTACACCTTC.